This T cell receptor beta chain was recorded in a study of CD8+ T cells in alopecia areata. Study overall: Treated patients were given oral tofacitinib, which was dosed at 5 to 10 mg twice daily. Whole-study results and caveats: In patients, TCRs were shared less clearly than in mice, and HLA may possibly be involved. Lesional scalp displayed greater clonality than normal scalp, most notably in alopecia totalis/universalis.

In the case of this clone: What it binds is not known.

Cell sorting on a FACSAria was used to separate CD4+ and CD8+ T cells from the PBMCs. Trimming shortened V by 0 bases and J by 4 bases, and 10 bases separated the two germline ends. Germline lookup yields CDR1 SGHTA and CDR2 FQGNSA. CDR3 length: 15 residues. Reverse transcription of extracted RNA yielded cDNA, which provided the sequencing template. Method: immunoSEQ multiplex PCR; TCRdb's copy keeps in-frame clones and lacks some. The sample yields more than 90,000 clones, 35% to 45% seen once. The sample consisted of CD4+ T cells sorted from blood. The chain links TRBV7-2 to TRBJ1-3; D is perhaps TRBD1 (5 bases). This clonotype was sampled from a human donor with alopecia areata. CDR3 loop: CASSLAGQAGNTIYF. The CDR3 DNA is TGTGCCAGCAGCTTAGCGGGGCAAGCCGGAAACACCATATATTTT.